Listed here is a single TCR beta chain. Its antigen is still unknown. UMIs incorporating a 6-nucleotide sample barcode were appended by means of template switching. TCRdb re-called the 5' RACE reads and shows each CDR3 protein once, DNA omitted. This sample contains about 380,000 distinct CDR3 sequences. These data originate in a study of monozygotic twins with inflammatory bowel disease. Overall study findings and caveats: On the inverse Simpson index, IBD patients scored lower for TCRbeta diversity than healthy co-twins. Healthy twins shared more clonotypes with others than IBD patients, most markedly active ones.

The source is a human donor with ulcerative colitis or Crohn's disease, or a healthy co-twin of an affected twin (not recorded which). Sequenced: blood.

This chain's CDR3 is CASSPSYRGGLNTEAFF. The rearrangement uses TRBV7-8 and TRBJ1-1. CDR3 length: 17 amino acids. The germline V gene encodes CDR1 SGHVS and CDR2 FQNEAQ.